These 20 T cell receptor beta chains originate from one sample sequenced in a study of cytotoxic CD8 clonotypes in ibrutinib-treated CLL. Measured with immunoSEQ multiplex PCR; TCRdb has only the in-frame clones, and not every one. The sample records fewer than 55,000 clones, about 57% being singletons. Sample: PBMCs, taken after 24 months of ibrutinib treatment. Every receptor here comes from a human donor with chronic lymphocytic leukemia.

The CDR3 sequence is CASSPGPYGYTF. The DNA of the CDR3 is TGTGCCAGCAGTCCCGGTCCCTATGGCTACACCTTC. The chain carries TRBV6-6 and TRBJ1-2; D gene ambiguous. Trimming cost V 5 bases and J 4 bases, with 8 bases left between them. The germline V gene encodes CDR1 MNHNY and CDR2 SVGAGI (reference sequence). The CDR3 covers 12 residues.

This clone was picked up a small number of times. CDR3 residues: CASSPLNQPQHF. For the CDR3, the DNA is TGTGCCAGCAGCCCGCTTAATCAGCCCCAGCATTTT. The rearrangement joins TRBV7-8 to TRBJ1-5; D uncertain. Germline CDR1 SGHVS, CDR2 FQNEAQ. This CDR3 is built from 12 residues. V lost 5 bases and J lost 4, with 6 bases in between.

This clone was detected many times. The rearrangement uses TRBV19 and TRBJ1-2, with 8 bases that match TRBD1. Germline assignment: CDR1 LNHDA and CDR2 SQIVND (reference sequence). The CDR3 is 13 residues long. Unmatched junction bases numbered 4, after V lost 6 bases and J lost 4 bases. CDR3 in DNA: TGTGCCAGTAGGGGGACAGGAGGCTATGGCTACACCTTC. Its protein is CASRGTGGYGYTF.

The V and J genes are TRBV5-4 and TRBJ1-6; TRBD1 is a possible D gene (6 bases). This CDR3 spans 16 amino acids. V was trimmed by 0 bases and J by 7 bases, leaving 14 bases between them. CDR1 SGHNT and CDR2 YYREEE come from the germline V gene (reference sequence). The CDR3, as DNA: TGTGCCAGCAGCTTGGGCAGGGGTTCGGGGAATTCACCCCTCCACTTT. This translates into CASSLGRGSGNSPLHF.

This chain links TRBV10-3 with TRBJ2-7; 7 positions agree with TRBD1. CDR1 is ENHRY and CDR2 is SYGVKD in the germline V gene. The CDR3 runs 12 residues. V was clipped by 8 bases and J by 3 bases; unmatched bases: 4. Written as DNA, the CDR3 is TGTGCCATCGGGGGACAGATCTACGAGCAGTACTTC. As protein: CAIGGQIYEQYF.

J is TRBJ1-2 and V is TRBV7-9; the match to TRBD1 covers 11 bases. The CDR3 is 14 amino acids. V lost 5 bases to trimming and J lost 8 bases; unmatched junction nucleotides: 7. Germline V gene sequence: CDR1 SEHNR, CDR2 FQNEAQ (reference sequence). This chain's CDR3 is CASSQGQGASGYTF. The CDR3 DNA follows: TGTGCCAGCAGCCAAGGACAGGGGGCAAGCGGCTACACCTTC.

This clone occurred a few times. The V gene is TRBV2, the J gene TRBJ2-1, with 9 bases aligning to TRBD1. Germline CDR1 reads SNHLY; CDR2 reads FYNNEI. Unmatched junction bases numbered 11, after V lost 5 bases and J lost 15 bases. The CDR3 runs to 13 residues. CDR3 DNA: TGTGCCAGCAGTACGGACAGGGGTCCCTCGGGGTTCTTC. As protein: CASSTDRGPSGFF. Based on the CDR3 plus reference TRBV2 and TRBJ2-1, the full variable domain is EPEVTQTPSHQVTQMGQEVILRCVPISNHLYFYWYRQILGQKVEFLVSFYNNEISEKSEIFDDQFSVERPDGSNFTLKIRSTKLEDSAMYFCASSTDRGPSGFFGPGTRLTVL.

This clone appeared many times. This rearrangement joins TRBV10-2 to TRBJ1-1, with 7 positions matching TRBD1. CDR1 WSHSY and CDR2 SAAADI come from the germline V gene. The V and J ends lost 6 bases and 0 bases, in that order; junction bases with no gene match: 7. The CDR3 extends over 15 amino acids. CDR3 residues: CASRGTESMNTEAFF. CDR3 nucleotides: TGCGCCAGCAGGGGGACAGAATCCATGAACACTGAAGCTTTCTTT.

The chain has TRBV2 and TRBJ2-2; 7 nucleotides match TRBD1. This CDR3 has 15 residues. Germline lookup yields CDR1 SNHLY and CDR2 FYNNEI. Trimming cost V 4 bases and J 2 bases; bases outside gene matches: 4. The CDR3 DNA reads as TGTGCCAGCAGTGGTGGGACAGAAAACACCGGGGAGCTGTTTTTT. Amino acids: CASSGGTENTGELFF.

The CDR3 sequence is CASSLEAGVSHGYTF. In nucleotides, the CDR3 is TGTGCCAGCAGCTTAGAGGCAGGGGTATCGCATGGCTACACCTTC. The V call is TRBV11-2, the J call TRBJ1-2; D is possibly TRBD1 (6 bases). The CDR3 sequence is 15 residues long. Trimming removed 0 bases from V and 6 bases from J, with 14 bases in between. The germline V gene has CDR1 SGHAT and CDR2 FQNNGV.

The chain links TRBV5-1 to TRBJ1-1; the D gene is possibly TRBD1 (5 bases). Trimming shortened V by 0 bases and J by 4 bases, and 10 bases separated the two germline ends. The CDR3 is 14 amino acids. Germline V gene lookup returns CDR1 SGHRS and CDR2 YFSETQ. CDR3 DNA: TGCGCCAGCAGCTTGGCTGGGGGGTTCACTGAAGCTTTCTTT. Amino acids: CASSLAGGFTEAFF.

This clone was counted only a few times. The rearrangement uses TRBV6-5 and TRBJ2-7; 7 bases are a match to TRBD1. After removal of 5 bases from V and 7 bases from J, the junction contained 11 bases not matched to a gene. Germline V CDR1 and CDR2: MNHEY, SVGAGI. The CDR3 has 14 residues. Written as DNA, the CDR3 is TGTGCCAGCAGTGTGACAGGGTCTGAGAGGGAGCAGTACTTC. Encoded protein: CASSVTGSEREQYF.

The chain has TRBV7-9 and TRBJ1-2, with TRBD1 identical over 7 bases. Germline CDR1 SEHNR, CDR2 FQNEAQ (reference sequence). Losses at the gene ends were 4 bases for V and 3 bases for J; bases not matched to a gene: 5. The CDR3 contains 14 residues. The CDR3 sequence is CASSSTGSHYGYTF. CDR3 coding DNA: TGTGCCAGCAGCTCGACAGGGTCCCACTATGGCTACACCTTC.

The gene calls are TRBV6-1 and TRBJ2-1, with a possible D match to TRBD1 (5 bases). Trimming stripped 4 bases from V and 9 bases from J, with 13 bases between. Germline loops: CDR1 MNHNS, CDR2 SASEGT. The CDR3 is 13 residues long. The CDR3 DNA follows: TGTGCCAGCAGTGTAGGCAGGGTGGGTGAGCAGTTCTTC. Translating it yields CASSVGRVGEQFF.

The V gene is TRBV6-1, the J gene TRBJ1-2; tentative D call: TRBD1 (5 bases). This CDR3 spans 14 amino acids. The V end was cut by 1 base, the J end by 4 bases, with 10 bases between. Germline V gene sequence: CDR1 MNHNS, CDR2 SASEGT. In DNA, the CDR3 is TGTGCCAGCAGTGAAGGGGCAGGGCCCTATGGCTACACCTTC. It is translated as CASSEGAGPYGYTF.

This clone was seen more than once but under ten times. The chain joins TRBV2 to TRBJ1-1; 9 bases line up with TRBD1. The CDR3 extends over 17 amino acids. J was trimmed by 4 bases and V by 8 bases; bases with no gene match: 17. Per the germline V gene, CDR1 is SNHLY and CDR2 is FYNNEI. Here the CDR3 DNA reads TGTGCCAGCGGGGGCCGGGACAGGGTAGGAAGGACCACTGAAGCTTTCTTT. It encodes CASGGRDRVGRTTEAFF.

The chain employs TRBV14 and TRBJ2-7; 9 nucleotides align to TRBD2. CDR1 and CDR2 from the germline V gene are SGHDN and FVKESK. The CDR3 is made up of 15 amino acids. V lost 0 bases, J lost 3 bases, and 3 bases stayed unmatched. For the CDR3, the DNA is TGTGCCAGCAGCCAAGAGGCGGGAGGGTACTACGAGCAGTACTTC. It yields the protein CASSQEAGGYYEQYF. The full variable domain, in which reference TRBV14 and TRBJ2-7 provide the parts outside the CDR3, is EAGVTQFPSHSVIEKGQTVTLRCDPISGHDNLYWYRRVMGKEIKFLLHFVKESKQDESGMPNNRFLAERTGGTYSTLKVQPAELEDSGVYFCASSQEAGGYYEQYFGPGTRLTVT.

The chain employs TRBV27 and TRBJ2-7; TRBD1 aligns across 9 bases. The CDR3 is 14 residues long. V gave up 6 bases and J gave up 1 base; unmatched junction bases: 4. CDR1 is MNHEY, CDR2 SMNVEV, per germline (reference sequence). CDR3 amino acids: CASSRGQGSYEQYF. The CDR3 DNA follows: TGTGCCAGCAGCCGGGGACAGGGTTCCTACGAGCAGTACTTC.

This clone was seen a handful of times. The V and J genes are TRBV19 and TRBJ2-7; a weak D match, TRBD1 (6 bases). Germline CDR1 and CDR2: LNHDA and SQIVND (reference sequence). The V gene lost 3 bases and the J gene lost 3 bases, with 9 bases spanning the gap. This CDR3 contains 13 residues. CDR3 protein: CASSMGRGYEQYF. The DNA of the CDR3 is TGTGCCAGTAGTATGGGCAGGGGCTACGAGCAGTACTTC. Supplemented by reference TRBV19 and TRBJ2-7, the full variable domain reads DGGITQSPKYLFRKEGQNVTLSCEQNLNHDAMYWYRQDPGQGLRLIYYSQIVNDFQKGDIAEGYSVSREKKESFPLTVTSAQKNPTAFYLCASSMGRGYEQYFGPGTRLTVT.

This clone was picked up a small number of times. V gene TRBV2 combines with J gene TRBJ1-5, with a weak D call TRBD1 (5 bases). CDR1 is SNHLY and CDR2 is FYNNEI in the germline V gene. The CDR3 covers 14 residues. Trimming removed 1 base from V and 7 bases from J, with 11 bases in between. In DNA, the CDR3 is TGTGCCAGCAGTGAAGGGACAAGGCTGCAGCCCCAGCATTTT. Translated, it gives CASSEGTRLQPQHF.